The text below deals with one T cell receptor beta chain. Sequencing used immunoSEQ multiplex PCR; TCRdb keeps in-frame clones, though not all of them. Found here are about 130,000 clones, roughly 86% of them singletons; the top ten hold 15% to 20%. The length of the CDR3 is 14 residues. From germline, CDR1 is SGHRS and CDR2 YFSETQ. V was trimmed by 0 bases and J by 8 bases, leaving 9 bases between them. This entry comes from a study of blood T cell repertoires in COVID-19. Overall study context: The origin of the acute and convalescent COVID-19 samples was the United States, Italy and Spain. From T cells, B-cell-depleted T cells, or PBMCs came the material, which was cDNA or gDNA.

Sequencing was carried out using peripheral blood. The chain employs TRBV5-1 and TRBJ1-6; tentative D call: TRBD1 (5 bases). This receptor was obtained from a woman aged 50 to 65 who had recovered from COVID-19. The DNA for the CDR3 is TGCGCCAGCAGCTTGGTGGGGGGGGATTCACCCCTCCACTTT. Amino acid sequence: CASSLVGGDSPLHF.